The clone carrying this TCR beta chain was seen a single time. Antigen: not known. The record originates from a study of shared clonotypes between healthy human individuals. The study, taken as a whole, reports: Researchers found naive subsets generally carried larger estimated richness than memory subsets.

Into CD45RA+ naive and CD45RA-negative memory subsets, the CD4+ cells were split. The V gene's germline CDR1 is LNHDA and CDR2 SQIVND (reference sequence). CDR3 size: 12 residues. J was trimmed by 6 bases and V by 6 bases; bases with no gene match: 5. Genomic DNA (from each subset) was split evenly across several immunoSEQ plates. Only in-frame clones appear in the TCRdb table, and some are missing; sequencing was by immunoSEQ multiplex PCR. The sample lists approximately 700,000 clones, around four fifths seen once, with around 1.8% in the top ten. The material sequenced was memory CD4+ T cells sorted from blood. Documented subset: CD45RA-negative fraction. The clonotype originates from a woman between 25 and 40 years old in good health. This chain uses TRBV19 with TRBJ2-7; 7 bases match TRBD1. CDR3 in amino acids: CASSGTVSEQYF. The CDR3 DNA sequence: TGTGCCAGTAGCGGGACAGTCAGCGAGCAGTACTTC.